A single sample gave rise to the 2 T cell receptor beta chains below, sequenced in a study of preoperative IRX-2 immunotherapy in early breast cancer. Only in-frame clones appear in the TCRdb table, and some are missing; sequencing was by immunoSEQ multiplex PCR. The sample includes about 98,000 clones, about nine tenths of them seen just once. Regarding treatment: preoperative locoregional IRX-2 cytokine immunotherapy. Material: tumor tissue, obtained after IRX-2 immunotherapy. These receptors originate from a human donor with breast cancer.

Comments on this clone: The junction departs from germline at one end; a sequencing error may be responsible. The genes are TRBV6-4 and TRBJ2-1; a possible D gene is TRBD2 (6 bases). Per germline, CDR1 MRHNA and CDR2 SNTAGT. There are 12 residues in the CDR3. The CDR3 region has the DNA TGTGCCACCGGAGGGTCTGAACCCTTCCAGCTCTTC. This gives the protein CATGGSEPFQLF.

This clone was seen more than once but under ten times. Written as DNA, the CDR3 is TGTGCCAGCAGCACTTTGCAGGGGAACAATCAGCCCCAGCATTTT. It encodes CASSTLQGNNQPQHF. The chain recombines TRBV11-3 with TRBJ1-5, with D perhaps matching TRBD1 (6 bases). The germline V gene encodes CDR1 SGHNT and CDR2 YENEEA. The CDR3 has 15 amino acids. Trimming removed 5 bases from V and 3 bases from J, with 14 bases in between.